This T cell receptor (beta chain) is from a study of control samples from healthy donors and cancer patients (dated by TCRdb to between 2020 and 2021). Note on this clone: The clone's antigen remains unknown. No much larger clone exists at a distance of one base, and base qualities are not known.

Libraries were prepared through the immunoSEQ multiplex PCR assay. In its TCRdb copy, this immuneACCESS table keeps in-frame sequences only and misses some clones. Where compared with another copy, unresolved V genes explain less than half of these, and the others have no known cause. This sample comprises under 55,000 clones, about 80% of them detected only once. Over 9.5% of the sample goes to the ten largest clones. V is clipped by 1 base and J by 6 bases, and the sequence between their germline boundaries is 11 bases long. Counted from cysteine to phenylalanine, this CDR3 has 14 amino acids. This entry keeps only the CDR3 DNA: 42 bases, framed from base 1. CDR1 and CDR2 are drawn from the germline V gene: SGHVS, FQNEAQ.

The TCR originated in a man between 70 and 80 years old in good health. The receptor chain draws on TRBV7-8 and TRBJ2-3, with the D gene call left open. Sequenced input: blood. The sequenced DNA is TGTGCCAGCAGCTTAGTGGGGTTTGTGGATACGCAGTATTTT. Its protein product is CASSLVGFVDTQYF.